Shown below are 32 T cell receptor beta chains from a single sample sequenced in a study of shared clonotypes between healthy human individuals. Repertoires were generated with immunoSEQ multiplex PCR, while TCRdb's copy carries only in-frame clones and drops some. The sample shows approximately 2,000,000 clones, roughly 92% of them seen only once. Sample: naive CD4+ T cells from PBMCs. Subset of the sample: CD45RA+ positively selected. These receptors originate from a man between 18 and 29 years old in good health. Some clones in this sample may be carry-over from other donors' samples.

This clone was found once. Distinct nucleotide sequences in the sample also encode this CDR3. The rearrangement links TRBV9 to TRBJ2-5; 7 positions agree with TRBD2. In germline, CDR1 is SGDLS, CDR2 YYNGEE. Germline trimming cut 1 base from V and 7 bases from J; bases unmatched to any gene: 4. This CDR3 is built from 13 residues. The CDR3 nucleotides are TGTGCCAGCAGCGTAACGGGGGAGGGGACCCAGTACTTC. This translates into CASSVTGEGTQYF.

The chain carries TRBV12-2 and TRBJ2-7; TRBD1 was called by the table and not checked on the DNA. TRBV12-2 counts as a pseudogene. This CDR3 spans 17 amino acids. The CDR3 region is CASRLGTTGGSSSEQYF. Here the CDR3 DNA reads TGTGCAAGTCGCTTAGGTACGACAGGGGGTTCGTCGAGCGAGCAGTACTTC.

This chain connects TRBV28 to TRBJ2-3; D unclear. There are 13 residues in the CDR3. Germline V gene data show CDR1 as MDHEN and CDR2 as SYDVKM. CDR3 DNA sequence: TGTGCTGTCCAGAGGACCAGCACAGATACGCAGTATTTT. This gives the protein CAVQRTSTDTQYF. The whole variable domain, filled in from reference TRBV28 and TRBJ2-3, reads DVKVTQSSRYLVKRTGEKVFLECVQDMDHENMFWYRQDPGLGLRLIYFSYDVKMKEKGDIPEGYSVSREKKERFSLILESASTNQTSMYLCAVQRTSTDTQYFGPGTRLTVL.

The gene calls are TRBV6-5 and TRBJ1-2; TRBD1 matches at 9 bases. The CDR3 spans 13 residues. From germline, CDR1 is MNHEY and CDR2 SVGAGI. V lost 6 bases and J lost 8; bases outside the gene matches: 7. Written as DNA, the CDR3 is TGTGCCAGCAGCAATAGACAGGGGGAAGGCTACACCTTC. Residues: CASSNRQGEGYTF.

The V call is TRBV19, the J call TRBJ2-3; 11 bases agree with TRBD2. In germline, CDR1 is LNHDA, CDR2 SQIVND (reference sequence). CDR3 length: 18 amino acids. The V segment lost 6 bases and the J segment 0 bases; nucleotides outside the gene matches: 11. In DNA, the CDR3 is TGTGCCAGTAGCCCCTCGCGGCTAGCGGGAGGAAGCACAGATACGCAGTATTTT. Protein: CASSPSRLAGGSTDTQYF.

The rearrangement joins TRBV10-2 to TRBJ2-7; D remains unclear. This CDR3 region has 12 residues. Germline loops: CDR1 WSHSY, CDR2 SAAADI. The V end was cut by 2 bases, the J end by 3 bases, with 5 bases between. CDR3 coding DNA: TGCGCCAGCAGTGAGGACCTCTACGAGCAGTACTTC. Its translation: CASSEDLYEQYF.

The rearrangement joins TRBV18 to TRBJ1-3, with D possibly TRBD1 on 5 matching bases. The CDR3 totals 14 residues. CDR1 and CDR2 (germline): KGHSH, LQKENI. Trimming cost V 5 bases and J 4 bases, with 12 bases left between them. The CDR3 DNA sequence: TGTGCCAGCTCATGGGACCCGCTCGGAAACACCATATATTTT. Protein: CASSWDPLGNTIYF.

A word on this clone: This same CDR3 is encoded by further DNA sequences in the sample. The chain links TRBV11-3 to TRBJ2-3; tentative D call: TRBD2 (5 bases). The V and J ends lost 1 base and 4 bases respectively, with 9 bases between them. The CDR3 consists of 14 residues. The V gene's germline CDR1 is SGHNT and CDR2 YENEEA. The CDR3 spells CASSLGGRADTQYF. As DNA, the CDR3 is TGTGCCAGCAGCTTAGGAGGGAGAGCAGATACGCAGTATTTT. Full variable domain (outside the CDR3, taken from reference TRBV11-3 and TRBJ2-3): EAGVVQSPRYKIIEKKQPVAFWCNPISGHNTLYWYLQNLGQGPELLIRYENEEAVDDSQLPKDRFSAERLKGVDSTLKIQPAELGDSAVYLCASSLGGRADTQYFGPGTRLTVL.

The CDR3 nucleotides read TGTGCCTGGAGTGTACCTACCCACGAGCAGTACTTC. Its translation: CAWSVPTHEQYF. The V call is TRBV30, the J call TRBJ2-7; D gene ambiguous. Trimming pared 0 bases from V and 5 bases from J, leaving 8 bases between. The CDR3 is made up of 12 amino acids. Germline V lookup: CDR1 GTSNPN, CDR2 SVGIG (reference sequence).

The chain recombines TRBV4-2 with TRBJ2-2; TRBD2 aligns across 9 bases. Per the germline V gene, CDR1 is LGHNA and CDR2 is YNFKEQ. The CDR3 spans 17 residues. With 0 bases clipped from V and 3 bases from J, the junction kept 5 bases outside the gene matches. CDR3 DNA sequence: TGTGCCAGCAGCCAAGATCGCGTAGCGGGAGACACCGGGGAGCTGTTTTTT. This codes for CASSQDRVAGDTGELFF.

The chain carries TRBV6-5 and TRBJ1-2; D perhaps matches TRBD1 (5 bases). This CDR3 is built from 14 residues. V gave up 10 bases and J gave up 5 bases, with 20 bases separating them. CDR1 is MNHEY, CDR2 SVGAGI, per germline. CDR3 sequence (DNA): TGTGCCACTCTTTCGGGGGGAGCGGTTTATGGCTACACCTTC. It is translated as CATLSGGAVYGYTF.

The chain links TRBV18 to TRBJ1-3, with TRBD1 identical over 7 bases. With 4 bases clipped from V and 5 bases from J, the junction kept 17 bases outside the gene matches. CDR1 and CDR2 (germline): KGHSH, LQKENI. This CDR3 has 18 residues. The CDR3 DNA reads TGTGCCAGCTCACGGGACAGTATACCCACAAGTGGGAGAAACACCATATATTTT. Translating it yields CASSRDSIPTSGRNTIYF.

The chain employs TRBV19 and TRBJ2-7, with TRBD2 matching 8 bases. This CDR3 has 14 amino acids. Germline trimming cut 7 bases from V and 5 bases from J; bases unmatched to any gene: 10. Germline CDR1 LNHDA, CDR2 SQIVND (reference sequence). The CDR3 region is CASTLAGGTDEQYF. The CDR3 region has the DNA TGTGCCAGTACCCTCGCGGGAGGCACAGACGAGCAGTACTTC. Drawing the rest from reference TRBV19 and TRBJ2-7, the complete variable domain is DGGITQSPKYLFRKEGQNVTLSCEQNLNHDAMYWYRQDPGQGLRLIYYSQIVNDFQKGDIAEGYSVSREKKESFPLTVTSAQKNPTAFYLCASTLAGGTDEQYFGPGTRLTVT.

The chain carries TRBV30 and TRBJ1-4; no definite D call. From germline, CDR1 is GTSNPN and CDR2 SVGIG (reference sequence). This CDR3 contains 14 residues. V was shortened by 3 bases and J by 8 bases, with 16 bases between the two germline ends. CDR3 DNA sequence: TGTGCCTGGAGAACGAAGGCGGTGGGGGAAAAACTGTTTTTT. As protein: CAWRTKAVGEKLFF.

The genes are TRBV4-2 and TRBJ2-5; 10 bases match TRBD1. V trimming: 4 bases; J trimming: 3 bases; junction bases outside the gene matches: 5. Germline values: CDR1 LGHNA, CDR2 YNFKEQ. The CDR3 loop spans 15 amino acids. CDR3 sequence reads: CASSPQTGGEETQYF. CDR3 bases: TGTGCCAGCAGCCCGCAGACAGGGGGCGAAGAGACCCAGTACTTC.

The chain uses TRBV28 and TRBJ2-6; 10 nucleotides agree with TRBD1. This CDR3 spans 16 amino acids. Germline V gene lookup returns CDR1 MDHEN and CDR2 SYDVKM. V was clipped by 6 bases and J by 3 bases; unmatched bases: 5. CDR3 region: CASRRTGGGGANVLTF. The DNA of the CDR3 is TGTGCCAGCAGGAGGACAGGGGGAGGTGGGGCCAACGTCCTGACTTTC.

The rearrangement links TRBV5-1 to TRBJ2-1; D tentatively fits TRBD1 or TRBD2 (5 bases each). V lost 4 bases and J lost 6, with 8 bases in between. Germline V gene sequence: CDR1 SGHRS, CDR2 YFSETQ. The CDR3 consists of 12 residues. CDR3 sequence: CASSPGTNEQFF. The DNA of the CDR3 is TGCGCCAGCAGCCCTGGGACCAATGAGCAGTTCTTC.

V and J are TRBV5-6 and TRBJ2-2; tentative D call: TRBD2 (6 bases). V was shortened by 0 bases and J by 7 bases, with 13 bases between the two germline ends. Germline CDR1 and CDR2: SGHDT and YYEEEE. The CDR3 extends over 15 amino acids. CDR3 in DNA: TGTGCCAGCAGCTTGGTGGGTAGCGGCGACGGGGAGCTGTTTTTT. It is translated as CASSLVGSGDGELFF.

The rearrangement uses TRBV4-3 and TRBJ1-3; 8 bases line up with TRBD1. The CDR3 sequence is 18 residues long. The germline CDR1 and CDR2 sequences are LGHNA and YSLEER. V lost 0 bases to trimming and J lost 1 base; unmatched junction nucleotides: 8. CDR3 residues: CASSQEPRGPSSGNTIYF. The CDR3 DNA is TGCGCCAGCAGCCAAGAACCCAGGGGGCCATCATCTGGAAACACCATATATTTT.

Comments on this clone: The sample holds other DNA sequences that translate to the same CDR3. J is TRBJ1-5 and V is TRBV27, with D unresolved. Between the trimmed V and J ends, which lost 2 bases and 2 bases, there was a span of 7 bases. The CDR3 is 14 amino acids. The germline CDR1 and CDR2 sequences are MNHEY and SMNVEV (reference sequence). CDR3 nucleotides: TGTGCCAGCAGTTTAGTCGGGGGCAATCAGCCCCAGCATTTT. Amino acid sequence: CASSLVGGNQPQHF.

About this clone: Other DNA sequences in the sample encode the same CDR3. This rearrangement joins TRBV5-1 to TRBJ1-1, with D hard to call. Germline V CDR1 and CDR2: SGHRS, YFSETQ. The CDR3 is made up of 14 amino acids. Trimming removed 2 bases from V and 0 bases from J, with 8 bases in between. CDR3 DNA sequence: TGCGCCAGCAGCTTAGAACGTCTGAACACTGAAGCTTTCTTT. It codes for CASSLERLNTEAFF.

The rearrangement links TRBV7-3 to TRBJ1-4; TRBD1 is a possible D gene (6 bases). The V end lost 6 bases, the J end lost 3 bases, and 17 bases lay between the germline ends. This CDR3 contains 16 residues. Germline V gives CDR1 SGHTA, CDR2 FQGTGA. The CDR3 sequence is CASSLGGNSPNEKLFF. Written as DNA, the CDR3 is TGTGCCAGCAGTCTAGGGGGGAACAGTCCTAATGAAAAACTGTTTTTT.

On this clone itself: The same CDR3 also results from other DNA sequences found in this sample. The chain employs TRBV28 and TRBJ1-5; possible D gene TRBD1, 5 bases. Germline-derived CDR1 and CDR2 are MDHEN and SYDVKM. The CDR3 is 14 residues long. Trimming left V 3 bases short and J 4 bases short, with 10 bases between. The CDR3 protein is CASSLGRANQPQHF. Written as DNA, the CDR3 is TGTGCCAGCAGTTTGGGCAGGGCGAATCAGCCCCAGCATTTT.

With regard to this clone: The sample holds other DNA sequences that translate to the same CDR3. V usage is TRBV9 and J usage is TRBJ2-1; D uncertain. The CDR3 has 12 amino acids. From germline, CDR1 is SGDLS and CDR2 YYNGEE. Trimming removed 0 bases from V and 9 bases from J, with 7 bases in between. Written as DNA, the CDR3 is TGTGCCAGCAGCGTAGGTAGTCGTGAGCAGTTCTTC. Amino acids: CASSVGSREQFF.

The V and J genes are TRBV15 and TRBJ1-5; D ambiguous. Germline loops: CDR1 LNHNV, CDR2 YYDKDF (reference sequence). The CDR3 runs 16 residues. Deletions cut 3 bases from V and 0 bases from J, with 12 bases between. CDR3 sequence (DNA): TGTGCCACCAGCAGTATGCGTGTGTATAGCAATCAGCCCCAGCATTTT. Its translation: CATSSMRVYSNQPQHF.

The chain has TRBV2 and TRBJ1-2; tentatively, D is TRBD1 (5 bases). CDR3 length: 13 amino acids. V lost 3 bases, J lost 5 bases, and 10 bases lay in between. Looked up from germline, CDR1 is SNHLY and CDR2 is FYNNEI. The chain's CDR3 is CASSEQGTYGYTF. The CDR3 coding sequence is TGTGCCAGCAGTGAGCAGGGTACTTATGGCTACACCTTC.

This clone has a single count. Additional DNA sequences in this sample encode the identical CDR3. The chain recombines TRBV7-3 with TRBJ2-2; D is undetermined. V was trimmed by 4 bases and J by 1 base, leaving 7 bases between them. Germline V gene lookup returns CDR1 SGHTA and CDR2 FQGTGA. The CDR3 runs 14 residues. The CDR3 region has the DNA TGTGCCAGCAGCTCCACAAGGAACACCGGGGAGCTGTTTTTT. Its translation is CASSSTRNTGELFF.

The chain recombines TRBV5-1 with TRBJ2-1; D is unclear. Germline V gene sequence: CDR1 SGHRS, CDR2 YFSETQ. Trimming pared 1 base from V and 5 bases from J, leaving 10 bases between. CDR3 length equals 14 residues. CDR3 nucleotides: TGCGCCAGCAGCTTGTTTGGCAGTAACAATGAGCAGTTCTTC. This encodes CASSLFGSNNEQFF.

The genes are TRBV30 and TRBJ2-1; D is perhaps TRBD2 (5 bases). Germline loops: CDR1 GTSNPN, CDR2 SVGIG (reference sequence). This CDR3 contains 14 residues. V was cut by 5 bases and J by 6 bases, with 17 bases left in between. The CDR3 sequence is CAWSSSNRGNEQFF. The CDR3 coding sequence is TGTGCCTGGTCTTCTAGCAACCGTGGCAATGAGCAGTTCTTC. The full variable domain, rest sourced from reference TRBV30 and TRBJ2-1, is SQTIHQWPATLVQPVGSPLSLECTVEGTSNPNLYWYRQAAGRGLQLLFYSVGIGQISSEVPQNLSASRPQDRQFILSSKKLLLSDSGFYLCAWSSSNRGNEQFFGPGTRLTVL.

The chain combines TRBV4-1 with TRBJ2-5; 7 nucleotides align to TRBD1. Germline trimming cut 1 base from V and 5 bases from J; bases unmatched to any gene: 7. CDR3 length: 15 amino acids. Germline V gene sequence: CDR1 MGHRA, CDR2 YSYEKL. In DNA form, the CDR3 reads TGCGCCAGCAGCCAAGTACAGGGGCCATGGGAGACCCAGTACTTC. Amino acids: CASSQVQGPWETQYF.

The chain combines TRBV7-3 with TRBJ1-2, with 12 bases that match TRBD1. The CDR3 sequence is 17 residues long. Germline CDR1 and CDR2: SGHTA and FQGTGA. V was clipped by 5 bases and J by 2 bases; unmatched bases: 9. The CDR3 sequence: CASSPQGQGASNYGYTF. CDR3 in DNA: TGTGCCAGCAGCCCACAGGGACAGGGGGCGTCCAACTATGGCTACACCTTC.

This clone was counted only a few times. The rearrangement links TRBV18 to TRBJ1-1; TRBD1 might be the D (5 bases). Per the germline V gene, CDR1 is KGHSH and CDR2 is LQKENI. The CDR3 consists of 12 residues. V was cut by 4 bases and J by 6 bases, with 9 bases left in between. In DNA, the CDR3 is TGTGCCAGCTCACAACGGGGCCCTGAAGCTTTCTTT. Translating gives CASSQRGPEAFF.